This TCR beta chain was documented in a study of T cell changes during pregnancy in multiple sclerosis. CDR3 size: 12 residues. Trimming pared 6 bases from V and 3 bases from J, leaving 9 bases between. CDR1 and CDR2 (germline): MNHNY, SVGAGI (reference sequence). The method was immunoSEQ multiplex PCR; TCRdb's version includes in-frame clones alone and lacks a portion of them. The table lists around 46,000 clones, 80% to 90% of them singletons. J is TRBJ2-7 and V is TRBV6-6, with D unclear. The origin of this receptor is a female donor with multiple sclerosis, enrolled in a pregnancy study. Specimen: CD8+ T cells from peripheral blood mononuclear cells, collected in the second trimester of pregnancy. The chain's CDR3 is CASRDIFYEQYF. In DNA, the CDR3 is TGTGCCAGCAGAGACATTTTCTACGAGCAGTACTTC.